These 2 T cell receptor beta chains were sequenced from one sample in a study of T cell responses to AZD1222 COVID-19 vaccine. Some clones are missing from TCRdb's copy, which holds only in-frame ones; the method was immunoSEQ multiplex PCR. The data hold fewer than 150,000 clones, with about 87% observed a single time. The source material was peripheral blood, sampled 28 days after the second AZD1222 dose. All receptors derive from an adult who received the AZD1222 COVID-19 vaccine.

The chain is built from TRBV7-6 and TRBJ2-5; a possible D gene is TRBD2 (6 bases). The CDR3 has 17 residues. V lost 2 bases and J 4 bases, leaving 20 bases between the germline ends. Germline V gene sequence: CDR1 SGHVS, CDR2 FNYEAQ. CDR3 loop: CASSLSAEGPARETQYF. In DNA form, the CDR3 reads TGTGCCAGCAGCTTAAGCGCGGAGGGGCCCGCTCGAGAGACCCAGTACTTC.

This chain uses TRBV15 with TRBJ1-6, with 7 bases that match TRBD1. J lost 6 bases, V lost 1 base, and 6 bases had no gene match. The germline V gene encodes CDR1 LNHNV and CDR2 YYDKDF (reference sequence). The CDR3 spans 16 residues. CDR3 coding DNA: TGTGCCACCAGCAGAGGAGTGACAGGGTCTAATTCACCCCTCCACTTT. Translation: CATSRGVTGSNSPLHF.